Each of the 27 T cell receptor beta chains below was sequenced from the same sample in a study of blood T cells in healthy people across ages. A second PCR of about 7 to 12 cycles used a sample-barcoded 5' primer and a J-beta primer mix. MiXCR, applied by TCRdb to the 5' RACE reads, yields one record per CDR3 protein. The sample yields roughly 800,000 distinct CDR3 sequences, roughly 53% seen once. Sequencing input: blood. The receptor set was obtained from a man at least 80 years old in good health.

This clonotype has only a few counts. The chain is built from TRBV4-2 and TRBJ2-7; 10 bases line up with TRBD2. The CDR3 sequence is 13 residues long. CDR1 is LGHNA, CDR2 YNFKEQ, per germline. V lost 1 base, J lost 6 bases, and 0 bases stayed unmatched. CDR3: CASSQGTSGEQYF. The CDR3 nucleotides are TGTGCCAGCAGCCAAGGGACTAGCGGCGAGCAGTACTTC.

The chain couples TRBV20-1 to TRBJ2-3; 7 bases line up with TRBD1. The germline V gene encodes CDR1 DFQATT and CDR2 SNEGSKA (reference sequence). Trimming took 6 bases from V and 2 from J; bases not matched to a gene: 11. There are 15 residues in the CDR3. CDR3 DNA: TGCAGTGCCCCGGATCACAGGGGTCCCACAGATACGCAGTATTTT. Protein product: CSAPDHRGPTDTQYF.

The CDR3 nucleotides read TGCAGTGCCCTACAGTCGACCAGGGAGACCCAGTACTTC. This encodes CSALQSTRETQYF. This rearrangement joins TRBV20-1 to TRBJ2-5; no firm D call. From germline, CDR1 is DFQATT and CDR2 SNEGSKA (reference sequence). This CDR3 has 13 amino acids. The V gene lost 6 bases and the J gene lost 5 bases, with 16 bases spanning the gap.

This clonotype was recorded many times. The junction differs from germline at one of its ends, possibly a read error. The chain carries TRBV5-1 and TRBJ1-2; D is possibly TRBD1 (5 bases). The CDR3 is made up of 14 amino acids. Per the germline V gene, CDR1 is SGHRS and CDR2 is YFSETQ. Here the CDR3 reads CASSLGDSNYGYTF. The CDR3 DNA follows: TGTGCCAGCAGCTTAGGCGACAGTAACTATGGCTACACCTTC.

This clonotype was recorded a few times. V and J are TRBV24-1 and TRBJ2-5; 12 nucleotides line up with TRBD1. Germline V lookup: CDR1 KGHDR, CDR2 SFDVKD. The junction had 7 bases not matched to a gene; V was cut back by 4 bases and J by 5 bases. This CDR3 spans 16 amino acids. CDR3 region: CATSESGTGGPETQYF. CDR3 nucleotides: TGTGCCACCAGTGAATCCGGGACAGGGGGCCCTGAGACCCAGTACTTC.

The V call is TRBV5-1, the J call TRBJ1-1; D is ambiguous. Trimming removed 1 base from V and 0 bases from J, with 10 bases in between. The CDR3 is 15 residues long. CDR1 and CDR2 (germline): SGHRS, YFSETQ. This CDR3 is CASSLQSTVNTEAFF. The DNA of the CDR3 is TGCGCCAGCAGCTTGCAGTCGACGGTGAACACTGAAGCTTTCTTT. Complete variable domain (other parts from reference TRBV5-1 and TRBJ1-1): KAGVTQTPRYLIKTRGQQVTLSCSPISGHRSVSWYQQTPGQGLQFLFEYFSETQRNKGNFPGRFSGRQFSNSRSEMNVSTLELGDSALYLCASSLQSTVNTEAFFGQGTRLTVV.

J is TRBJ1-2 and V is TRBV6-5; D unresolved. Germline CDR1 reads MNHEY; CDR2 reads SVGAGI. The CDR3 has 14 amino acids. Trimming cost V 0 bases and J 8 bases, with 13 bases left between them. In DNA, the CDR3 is TGTGCCAGCAGTTACTCGAACAGAGCTCGCGGCTACACCTTC. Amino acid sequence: CASSYSNRARGYTF.

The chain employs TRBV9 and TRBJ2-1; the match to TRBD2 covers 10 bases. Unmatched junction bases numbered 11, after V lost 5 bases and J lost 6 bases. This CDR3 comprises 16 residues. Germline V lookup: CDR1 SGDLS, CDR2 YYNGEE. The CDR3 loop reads CASSPALSGRSNEQFF. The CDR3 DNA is TGTGCCAGCAGTCCGGCCCTTAGCGGGAGGAGCAATGAGCAGTTCTTC.

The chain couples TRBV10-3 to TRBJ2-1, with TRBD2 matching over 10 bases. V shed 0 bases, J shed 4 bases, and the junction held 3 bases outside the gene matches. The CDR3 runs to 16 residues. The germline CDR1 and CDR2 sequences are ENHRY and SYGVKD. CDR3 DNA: TGTGCCATCAGTGAGTCGGGGACTAGCGCTTACAATGAGCAGTTCTTC. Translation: CAISESGTSAYNEQFF.

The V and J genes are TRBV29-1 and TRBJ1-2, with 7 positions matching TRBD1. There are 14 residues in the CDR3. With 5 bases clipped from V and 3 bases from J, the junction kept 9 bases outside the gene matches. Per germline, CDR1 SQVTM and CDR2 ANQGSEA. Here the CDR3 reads CSVRPTGSHYGYTF. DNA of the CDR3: TGCAGCGTTCGACCGACAGGGTCCCACTATGGCTACACCTTC.

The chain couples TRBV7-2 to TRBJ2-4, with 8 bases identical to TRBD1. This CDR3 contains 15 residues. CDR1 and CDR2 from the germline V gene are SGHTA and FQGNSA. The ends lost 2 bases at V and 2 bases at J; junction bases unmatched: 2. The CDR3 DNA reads TGTGCCAGCAGCTTAACAGGGGGATCCAAAAACATTCAGTACTTC. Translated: CASSLTGGSKNIQYF.

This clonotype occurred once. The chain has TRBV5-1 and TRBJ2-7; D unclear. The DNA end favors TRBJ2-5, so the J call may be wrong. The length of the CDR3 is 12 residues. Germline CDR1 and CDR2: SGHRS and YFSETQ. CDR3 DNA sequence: TGCGCCAGCAGCGTTCCTTTGGAGACCCAGTACTTC. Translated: CASSVPLETQYF.

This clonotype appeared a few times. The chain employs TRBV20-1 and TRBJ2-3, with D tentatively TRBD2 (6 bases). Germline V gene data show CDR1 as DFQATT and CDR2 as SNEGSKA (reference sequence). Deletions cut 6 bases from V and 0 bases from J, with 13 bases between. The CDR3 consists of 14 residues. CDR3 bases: TGCAGTGCGGTTAGCGGAATTAGCACAGATACGCAGTATTTT. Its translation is CSAVSGISTDTQYF.

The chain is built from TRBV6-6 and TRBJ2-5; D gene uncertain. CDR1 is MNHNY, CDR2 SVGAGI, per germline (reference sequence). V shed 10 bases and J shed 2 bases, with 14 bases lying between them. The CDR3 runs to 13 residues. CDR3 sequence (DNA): TGTGCCACCAGGAACCTCTTACAAGAGACCCAGTACTTC. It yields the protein CATRNLLQETQYF.

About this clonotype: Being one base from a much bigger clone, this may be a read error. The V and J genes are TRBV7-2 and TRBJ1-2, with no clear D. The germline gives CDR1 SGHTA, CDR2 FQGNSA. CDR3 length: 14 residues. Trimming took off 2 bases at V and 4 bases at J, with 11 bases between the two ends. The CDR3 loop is CASSLKGRPYGYTF. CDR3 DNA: TGTGCCAGCAGCTTAAAGGGCAGGCCCTATGGCTACACCTTC. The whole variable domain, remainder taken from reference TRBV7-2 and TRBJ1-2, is GAGVSQSPSNKVTEKGKDVELRCDPISGHTALYWYRQSLGQGLEFLIYFQGNSAPDKSGLPSDRFSAERTGGSVSTLTIQRTQQEDSAVYLCASSLKGRPYGYTFGSGTRLTVV.

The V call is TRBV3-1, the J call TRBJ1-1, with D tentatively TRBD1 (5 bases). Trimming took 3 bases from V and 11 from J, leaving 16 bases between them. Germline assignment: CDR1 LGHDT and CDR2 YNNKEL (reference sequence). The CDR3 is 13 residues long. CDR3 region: CASSQRDSESAFF. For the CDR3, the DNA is TGTGCCAGCAGCCAGCGGGACTCCGAGTCGGCTTTCTTT.

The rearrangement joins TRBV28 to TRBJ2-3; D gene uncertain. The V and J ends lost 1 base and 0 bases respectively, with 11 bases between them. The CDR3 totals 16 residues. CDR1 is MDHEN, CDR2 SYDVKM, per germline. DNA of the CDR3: TGTGCCAGCAGTTTATACTCTACGGGTAGCACAGATACGCAGTATTTT. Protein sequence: CASSLYSTGSTDTQYF.

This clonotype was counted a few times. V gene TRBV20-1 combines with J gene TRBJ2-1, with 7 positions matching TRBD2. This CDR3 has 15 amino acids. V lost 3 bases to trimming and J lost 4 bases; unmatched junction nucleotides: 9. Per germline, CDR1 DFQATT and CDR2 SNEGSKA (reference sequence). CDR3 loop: CSARTNGRPYNEQFF. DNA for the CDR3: TGCAGTGCTAGGACGAACGGGAGGCCGTACAATGAGCAGTTCTTC.

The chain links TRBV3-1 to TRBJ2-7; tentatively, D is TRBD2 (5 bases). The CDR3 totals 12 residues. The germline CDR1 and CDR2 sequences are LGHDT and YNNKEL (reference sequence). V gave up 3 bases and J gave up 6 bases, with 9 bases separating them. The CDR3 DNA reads TGTGCCAGCAGCCACTCTCGGGGCGAGCAGTACTTC. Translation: CASSHSRGEQYF.

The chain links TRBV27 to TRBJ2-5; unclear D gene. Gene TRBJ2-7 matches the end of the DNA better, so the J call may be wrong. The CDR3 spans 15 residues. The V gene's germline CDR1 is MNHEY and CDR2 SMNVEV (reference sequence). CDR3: CASRPLGIMHHEQYF. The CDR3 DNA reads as TGTGCCAGCAGACCCTTGGGAATCATGCACCACGAGCAGTACTTC.

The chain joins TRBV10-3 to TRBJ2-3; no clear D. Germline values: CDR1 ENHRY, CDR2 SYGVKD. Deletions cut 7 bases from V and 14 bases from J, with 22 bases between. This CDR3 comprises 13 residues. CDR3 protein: CAITPDVHRYAYF. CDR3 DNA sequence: TGTGCCATCACCCCAGACGTGCACAGATACGCGTATTTT.

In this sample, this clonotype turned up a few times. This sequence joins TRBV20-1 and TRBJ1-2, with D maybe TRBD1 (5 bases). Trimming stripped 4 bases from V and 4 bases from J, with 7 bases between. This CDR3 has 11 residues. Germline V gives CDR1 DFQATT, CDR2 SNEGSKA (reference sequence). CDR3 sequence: CSATGGYGYTF. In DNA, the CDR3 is TGCAGTGCTACCGGGGGCTATGGCTACACCTTC.

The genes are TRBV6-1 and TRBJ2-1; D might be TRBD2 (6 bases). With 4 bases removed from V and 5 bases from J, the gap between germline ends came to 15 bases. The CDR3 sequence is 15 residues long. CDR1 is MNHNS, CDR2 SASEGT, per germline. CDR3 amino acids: CASSVEGGSNNEQFF. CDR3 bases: TGTGCCAGCAGTGTTGAGGGAGGCTCTAACAATGAGCAGTTCTTC.

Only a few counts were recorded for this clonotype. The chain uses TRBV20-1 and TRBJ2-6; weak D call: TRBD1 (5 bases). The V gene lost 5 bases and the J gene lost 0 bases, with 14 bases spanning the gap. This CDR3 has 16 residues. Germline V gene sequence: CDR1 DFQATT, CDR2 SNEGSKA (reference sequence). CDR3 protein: CSAQGRPDSGANVLTF. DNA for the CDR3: TGCAGTGCTCAGGGCCGCCCCGACTCTGGGGCCAACGTCCTGACTTTC.

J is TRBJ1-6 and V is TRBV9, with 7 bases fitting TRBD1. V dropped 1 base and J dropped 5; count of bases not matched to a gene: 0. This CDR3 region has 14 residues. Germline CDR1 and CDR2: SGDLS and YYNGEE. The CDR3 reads CASSVTGDNSPLHF. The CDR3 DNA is TGTGCCAGCAGCGTAACAGGGGATAATTCACCCCTCCACTTT.

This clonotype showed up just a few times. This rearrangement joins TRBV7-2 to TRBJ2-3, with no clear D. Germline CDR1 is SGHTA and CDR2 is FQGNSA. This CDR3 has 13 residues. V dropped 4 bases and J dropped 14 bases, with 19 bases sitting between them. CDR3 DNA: TGTGCCAGCAGCTCCCCAGCCGGGCGATACGCGTATTTT. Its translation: CASSSPAGRYAYF. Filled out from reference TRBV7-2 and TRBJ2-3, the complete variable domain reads GAGVSQSPSNKVTEKGKDVELRCDPISGHTALYWYRQSLGQGLEFLIYFQGNSAPDKSGLPSDRFSAERTGGSVSTLTIQRTQQEDSAVYLCASSSPAGRYAYFGPGTRLTVL.

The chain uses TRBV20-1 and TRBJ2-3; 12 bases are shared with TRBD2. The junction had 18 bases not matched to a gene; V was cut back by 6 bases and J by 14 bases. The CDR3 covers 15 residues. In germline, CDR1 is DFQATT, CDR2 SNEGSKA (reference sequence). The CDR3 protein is CSASLAGGDRRYAYF. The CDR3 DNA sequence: TGCAGTGCGAGCCTAGCGGGAGGGGACCGCAGATACGCGTATTTT.